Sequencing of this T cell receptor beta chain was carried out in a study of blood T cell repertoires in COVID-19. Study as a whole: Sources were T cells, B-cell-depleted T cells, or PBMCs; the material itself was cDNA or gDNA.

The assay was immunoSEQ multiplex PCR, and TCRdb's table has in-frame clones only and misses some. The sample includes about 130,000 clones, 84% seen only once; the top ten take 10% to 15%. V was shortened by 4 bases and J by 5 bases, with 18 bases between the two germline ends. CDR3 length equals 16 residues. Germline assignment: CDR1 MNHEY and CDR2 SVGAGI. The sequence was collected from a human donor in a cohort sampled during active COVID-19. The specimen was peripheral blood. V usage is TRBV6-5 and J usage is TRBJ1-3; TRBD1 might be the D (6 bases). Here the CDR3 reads CASSSTWEQGRNTIYF. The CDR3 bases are TGTGCCAGCAGTTCGACTTGGGAACAGGGTAGAAACACCATATATTTT.